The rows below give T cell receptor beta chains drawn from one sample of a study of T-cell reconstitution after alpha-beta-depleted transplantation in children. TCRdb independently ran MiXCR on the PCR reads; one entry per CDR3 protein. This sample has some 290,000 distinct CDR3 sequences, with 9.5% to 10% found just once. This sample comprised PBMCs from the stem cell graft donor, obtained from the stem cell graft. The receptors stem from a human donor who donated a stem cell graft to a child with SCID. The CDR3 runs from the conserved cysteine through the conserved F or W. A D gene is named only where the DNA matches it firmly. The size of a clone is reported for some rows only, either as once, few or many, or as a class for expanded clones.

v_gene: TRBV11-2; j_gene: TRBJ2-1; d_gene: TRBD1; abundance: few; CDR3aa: CASSPDRGRGSF; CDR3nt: TGTGCCAGCAGCCCGGACAGGGGGCGCGGGTCCTTC
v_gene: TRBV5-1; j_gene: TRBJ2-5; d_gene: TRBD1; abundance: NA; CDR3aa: CASSLQKTGGETQYF; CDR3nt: TGCGCCAGCAGCCTACAGAAGACAGGGGGGGAGACCCAGTACTTC
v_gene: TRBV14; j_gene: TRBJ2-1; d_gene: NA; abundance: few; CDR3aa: CASSPRPGLARVEQFF; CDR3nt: TGTGCCAGCAGCCCCCGTCCTGGGCTAGCCCGGGTTGAGCAGTTCTTC
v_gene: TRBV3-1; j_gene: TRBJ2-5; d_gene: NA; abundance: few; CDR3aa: CASSQGPQQETQYF; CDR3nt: TGTGCCAGCAGCCAAGGGCCGCAGCAAGAGACCCAGTACTTC
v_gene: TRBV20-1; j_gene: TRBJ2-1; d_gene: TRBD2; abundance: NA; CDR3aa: CSASSSGAIGEQFF; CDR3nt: TGCAGTGCTAGTTCCAGCGGGGCTATAGGTGAGCAGTTCTTC
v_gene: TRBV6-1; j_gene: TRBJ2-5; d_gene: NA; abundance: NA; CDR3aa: CASSTTMWAQETQYF; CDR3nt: TGTGCCAGCAGTACGACCATGTGGGCCCAAGAGACCCAGTACTTC
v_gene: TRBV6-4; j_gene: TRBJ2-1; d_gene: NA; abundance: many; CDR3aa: CASSDSVGGTYNEQFF; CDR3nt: TGTGCCAGCAGTGACTCTGTCGGGGGAACCTACAATGAGCAGTTCTTC
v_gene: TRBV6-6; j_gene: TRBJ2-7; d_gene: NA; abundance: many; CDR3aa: CASSPATKQYF; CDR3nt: TGTGCCAGTTCTCCCGCGACAAAACAGTACTTC
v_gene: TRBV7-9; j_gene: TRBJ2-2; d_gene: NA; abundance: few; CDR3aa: CASSRRDTGELFF; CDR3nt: TGTGCCAGCAGCCGCCGCGACACCGGGGAGCTGTTTTTT
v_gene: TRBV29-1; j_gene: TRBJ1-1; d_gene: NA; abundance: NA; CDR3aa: CSVEVLGDTEAFF; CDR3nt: TGCAGCGTTGAAGTGTTGGGGGACACTGAAGCTTTCTTT
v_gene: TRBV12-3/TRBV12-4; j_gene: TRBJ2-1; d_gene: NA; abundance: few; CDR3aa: CASSLDQPYNEQFF; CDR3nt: TGTGCCAGCAGTTTGGACCAACCTTACAATGAGCAGTTCTTC